This TCR beta chain is drawn from a study of blood T cell repertoires in COVID-19. This clone was seen only a few times. V was cut by 0 bases and J by 2 bases, with 7 bases left in between. This CDR3 is built from 15 residues. The germline V gene has CDR1 MDHEN and CDR2 SYDVKM. Method: immunoSEQ multiplex PCR; TCRdb's copy keeps in-frame clones and lacks some. The data hold some 180,000 clones, with 75% to 80% observed a single time. Sequencing was carried out using peripheral blood. V gene TRBV28 combines with J gene TRBJ1-4; tentative D call: TRBD1 (5 bases). This receptor was obtained from a woman aged 50 to 65 with active or convalescent COVID-19. The CDR3 is CASSLWGRTNEKLFF. In DNA form, the CDR3 reads TGTGCCAGCAGTTTATGGGGGCGGACTAATGAAAAACTGTTTTTT.